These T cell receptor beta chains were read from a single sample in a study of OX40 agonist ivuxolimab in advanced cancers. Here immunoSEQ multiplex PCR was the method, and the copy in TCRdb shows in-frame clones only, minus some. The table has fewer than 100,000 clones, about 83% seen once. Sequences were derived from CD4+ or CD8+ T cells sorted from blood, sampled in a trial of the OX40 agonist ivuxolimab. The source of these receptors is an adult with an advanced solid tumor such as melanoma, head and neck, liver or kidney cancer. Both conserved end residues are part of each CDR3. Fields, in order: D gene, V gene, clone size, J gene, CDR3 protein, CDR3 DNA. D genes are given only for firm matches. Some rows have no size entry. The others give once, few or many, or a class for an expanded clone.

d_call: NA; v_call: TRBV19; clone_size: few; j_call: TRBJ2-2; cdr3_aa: CATRHYVGASNTGELFF; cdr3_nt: TGTGCCACACGACATTACGTGGGGGCCTCGAACACCGGGGAGCTGTTTTTT
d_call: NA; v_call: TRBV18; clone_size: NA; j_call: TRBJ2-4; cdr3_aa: CASSPLDGTSGKNIQYF; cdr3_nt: TGTGCCAGCTCACCACTGGACGGAACCAGTGGCAAAAACATTCAGTACTTC
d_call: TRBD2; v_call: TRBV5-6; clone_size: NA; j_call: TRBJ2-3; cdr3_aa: CASSRGGAGDTQYF; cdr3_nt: TGTGCCAGCAGCCGCGGGGGGGCGGGAGATACGCAGTATTTT
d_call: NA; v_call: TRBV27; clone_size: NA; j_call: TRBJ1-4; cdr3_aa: CASKIGRQGIGKLFF; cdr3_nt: TGTGCCAGCAAGATTGGTCGGCAGGGAATCGGAAAACTGTTTTTT
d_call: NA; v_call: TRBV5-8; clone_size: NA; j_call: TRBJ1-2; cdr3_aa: CASSRTGNYGYTF; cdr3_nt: TGTGCCAGCAGCAGAACAGGGAATTATGGCTACACCTTC
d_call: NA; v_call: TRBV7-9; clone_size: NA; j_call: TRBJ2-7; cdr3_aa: CASSKAHEQYF; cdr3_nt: TGTGCCAGCAGCAAAGCCCACGAGCAGTACTTC
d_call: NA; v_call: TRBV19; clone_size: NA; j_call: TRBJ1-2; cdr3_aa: CASSIEVYGYTF; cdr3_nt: TGTGCCAGTAGTATCGAGGTCTATGGCTACACCTTC
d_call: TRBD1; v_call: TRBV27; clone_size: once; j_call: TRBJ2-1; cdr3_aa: CASRQPGQHNEQFF; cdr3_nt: TGTGCCAGCAGGCAACCGGGACAGCACAATGAGCAGTTCTTC
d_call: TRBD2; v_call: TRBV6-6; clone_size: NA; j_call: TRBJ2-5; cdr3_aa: CASSRAGEETQYF; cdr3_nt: TGTGCCAGCAGTCGGGCGGGAGAAGAGACCCAGTACTTC
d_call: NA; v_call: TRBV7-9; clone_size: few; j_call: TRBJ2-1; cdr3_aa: CASSPLGGAYNEQFF; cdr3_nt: TGTGCCAGCAGCCCCCTCGGAGGGGCTTACAATGAGCAGTTCTTC
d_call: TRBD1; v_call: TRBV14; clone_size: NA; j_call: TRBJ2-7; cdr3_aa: CASSPQTGSSYEQYF; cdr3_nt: TGTGCCAGCAGCCCGCAGACAGGGAGCTCCTACGAGCAGTACTTC
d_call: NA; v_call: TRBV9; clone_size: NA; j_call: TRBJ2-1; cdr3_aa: CASSPTNTIYNEQFF; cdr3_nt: TGTGCCAGCAGCCCAACTAACACCATTTACAATGAGCAGTTCTTC
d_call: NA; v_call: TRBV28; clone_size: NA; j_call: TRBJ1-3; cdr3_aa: CASSSPQGHSGNTIYF; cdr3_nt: TGTGCCAGCAGTTCCCCGCAGGGGCACTCTGGAAACACCATATATTTT
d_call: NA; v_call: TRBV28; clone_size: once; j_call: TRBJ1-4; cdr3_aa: CASSPGGGGGEKLFF; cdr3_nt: TGTGCCAGCAGCCCCGGTGGGGGGGGAGGCGAAAAACTGTTTTTT
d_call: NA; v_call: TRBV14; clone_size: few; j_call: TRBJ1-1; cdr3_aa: CASSQNRYTEAFF; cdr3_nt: TGTGCCAGCAGCCAAAACAGATACACTGAAGCTTTCTTT
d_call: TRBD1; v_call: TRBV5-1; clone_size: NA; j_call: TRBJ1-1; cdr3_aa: CASSTGGNTEAFF; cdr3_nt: TGCGCCAGCAGCACAGGGGGTAACACTGAAGCTTTCTTT